This TCR beta chain was observed in a study of response to subunit inactivated influenza vaccine. Overall study findings and caveats: Authors suggested few new T cells are recruited by each seasonal influenza vaccination.

TCRdb passed the RT-PCR reads through MiXCR, listing each CDR3 protein once. The sample includes 700,000 to 800,000 distinct CDR3 sequences, approximately 17% of them seen just once. Trimming took 5 bases from V and 1 from J, leaving 11 bases between them. The CDR3 runs 13 residues. The germline V gene encodes CDR1 DFQATT and CDR2 SNEGSKA (reference sequence). Turning to this clonotype: The antigen is unknown.

This sequence originates from a man aged 50-59 years who received an inactivated influenza vaccine. The sequences come from PBMCs from blood, collected 5 to 6 days after vaccination. The chain links TRBV20-1 to TRBJ2-5; D is perhaps TRBD2 (5 bases). CDR3 nucleotide sequence: TGCAGTGCTCCCGGCGGGCCCCAAGAGACCCAGTACTTC. Encoded protein: CSAPGGPQETQYF.